The 5 T cell receptor beta chains below all came from one sample that was sequenced in a study of T-cell reconstitution after alpha-beta-depleted transplantation in children. For TCRbeta, the library was prepared with unique molecular identifiers. MiXCR was run by TCRdb on the PCR reads, yielding one entry per CDR3 protein. Of a few hundred thousand distinct CDR3 sequences in the sample, approximately 13% were seen once. The material sequenced was PBMCs from the stem cell graft donor, taken from the stem cell graft. Receptors originate from a human donor who donated a stem cell graft to a child with combined immunodeficiency.

This clonotype was seen at least ten times. The chain combines TRBV20-1 with TRBJ2-1, with 11 bases matching TRBD1. V shed 5 bases and J 7 bases; nucleotides not matched to a gene: 4. In germline, CDR1 is DFQATT, CDR2 SNEGSKA (reference sequence). The CDR3 runs to 13 residues. The CDR3 region is CSAWTGGSNEQFF. The CDR3 region has the DNA TGCAGTGCTTGGACAGGGGGCAGTAATGAGCAGTTCTTC.

This clonotype was picked up a small number of times. The V and J genes are TRBV4-3 and TRBJ1-3; D not resolved. Germline V CDR1 and CDR2: LGHNA, YSLEER. Trimming took off 4 bases at V and 4 bases at J, with 11 bases between the two ends. The CDR3 covers 14 residues. CDR3 loop: CASSPLGAGNTIYF. CDR3 nucleotide sequence: TGCGCCAGCAGCCCCCTCGGCGCAGGAAACACCATATATTTT.

V is TRBV12-3 or TRBV12-4 and J is TRBJ2-1, with D possibly called TRBD1 or TRBD2 (7 bases each). The CDR3 consists of 14 residues. Deletions cut 5 bases from V and 6 bases from J, with 14 bases between. The CDR3 loop is CASSDTGEGNEQFF. The CDR3 region has the DNA TGTGCCAGCAGTGATACAGGGGAGGGCAATGAGCAGTTCTTC.

There are many counts of this clonotype. The rearrangement links TRBV7-2 to TRBJ2-5, with D unresolved. Trimming stripped 2 bases from V and 5 bases from J, with 12 bases between. There are 14 residues in the CDR3. Germline-derived CDR1 and CDR2 are SGHTA and FQGNSA. In nucleotides, the CDR3 is TGTGCCAGCAGCTTATTTCAGTTACGGGAGACCCAGTACTTC. Its protein is CASSLFQLRETQYF.

In this sample, this clonotype turned up many times. The chain uses TRBV20-1 and TRBJ2-1, with D uncertain. The CDR3 has 15 residues. Germline CDR1 reads DFQATT; CDR2 reads SNEGSKA (reference sequence). Trimming removed 5 bases at V and 8 bases at J, with 22 bases between. The CDR3 sequence: CSAPSPGPMADEQFF. In DNA, the CDR3 is TGCAGTGCTCCCTCCCCGGGCCCAATGGCGGATGAGCAGTTCTTC.